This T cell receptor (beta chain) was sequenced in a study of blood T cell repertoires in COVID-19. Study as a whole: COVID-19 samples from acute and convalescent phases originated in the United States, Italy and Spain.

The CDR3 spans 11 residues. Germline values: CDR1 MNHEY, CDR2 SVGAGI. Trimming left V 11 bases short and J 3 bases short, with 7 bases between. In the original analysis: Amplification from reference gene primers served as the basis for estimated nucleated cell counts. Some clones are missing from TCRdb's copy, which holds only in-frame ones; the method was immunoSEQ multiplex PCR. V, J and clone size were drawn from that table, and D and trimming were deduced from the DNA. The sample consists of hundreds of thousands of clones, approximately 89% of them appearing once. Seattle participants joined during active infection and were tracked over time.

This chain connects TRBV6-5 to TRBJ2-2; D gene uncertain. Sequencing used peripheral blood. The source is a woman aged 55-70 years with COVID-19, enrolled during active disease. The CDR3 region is CASQDTGELFF. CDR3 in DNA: TGTGCCTCCCAGGACACCGGGGAGCTGTTTTTT.